The TCR beta chain under discussion was sequenced for a study of Graves' ophthalmopathy and Graves' hyperthyroidism. Study outcomes and limitations: The model achieved 70.59% sensitivity and approximately 74% specificity for ophthalmopathy progression. Among expanded thyroid clonotypes above 0.001 frequency, most also occurred in blood.

A remark on this clonotype: No antigen is known for it.

Other autoimmune diseases, uncontrolled infections, pregnancy or lactation led to the exclusion of patients. The sequenced template was RNA, covering the TCR beta CDR3 region. First-round RT-PCR relied on HTBI primers, and a second-round multiplex PCR came next. TCRdb processed the multiplex PCR reads anew with MiXCR; each CDR3 protein has one entry. Of about 400,000 distinct CDR3 sequences listed, roughly 18% are singletons. This CDR3 region has 16 residues. Germline V gene sequence: CDR1 MNHNS, CDR2 SASEGT. V was pared by 2 bases and J by 7 bases, with 12 bases of the junction left unmatched. The receptor was derived from a woman younger than 30 with Graves' ophthalmopathy. Sequencing used peripheral blood. The chain recombines TRBV6-1 with TRBJ2-7; 9 nucleotides agree with TRBD1. The CDR3 DNA reads TGTGCCAGCAGTGAAATACCGGGACAGGGACTTGGGGAGCAGTACTTC. Amino acid sequence: CASSEIPGQGLGEQYF.